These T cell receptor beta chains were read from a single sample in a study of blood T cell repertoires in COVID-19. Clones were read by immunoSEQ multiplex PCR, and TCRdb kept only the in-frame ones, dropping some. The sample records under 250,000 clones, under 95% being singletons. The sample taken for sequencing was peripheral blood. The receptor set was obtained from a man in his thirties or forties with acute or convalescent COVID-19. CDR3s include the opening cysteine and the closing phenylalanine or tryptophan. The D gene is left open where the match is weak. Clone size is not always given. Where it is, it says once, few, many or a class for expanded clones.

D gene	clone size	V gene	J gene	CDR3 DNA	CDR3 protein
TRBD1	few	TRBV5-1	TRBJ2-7	TGCGCCAGCAGCAGACCGGGACAGGACTACGAGCAGTACTTC	CASSRPGQDYEQYF
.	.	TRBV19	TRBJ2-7	TGTGCCAGTAGTATGCAGGGGAACCCGTCCGAGCAGTACTTC	CASSMQGNPSEQYF
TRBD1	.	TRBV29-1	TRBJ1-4	TGCAGCGCTGGAAATACAGGGGGTCAGGAAAAACTGTTTTTT	CSAGNTGGQEKLFF
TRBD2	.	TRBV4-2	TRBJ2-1	TGTGCCAGCAGCCAACCCGGACTAGCGGGGGGGCCTGGTGAGCAGTTCTTC	CASSQPGLAGGPGEQFF
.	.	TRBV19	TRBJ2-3	TGTGCCAGTAGTCCAGGGGCGGCCCAAGATACGCAGTATTTT	CASSPGAAQDTQYF
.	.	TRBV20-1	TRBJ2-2	TGCAGTGCTAGTGGCCAGTACACCGGGGAGCTGTTTTTT	CSASGQYTGELFF
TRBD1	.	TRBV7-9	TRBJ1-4	TGTGCCAGCAGCGATACCGGGACAGGGGTTGAAAAACTGTTTTTT	CASSDTGTGVEKLFF
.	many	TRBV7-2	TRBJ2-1	TGTGCCAGCAGCTTAACGAGACTAGGGGTTAGTGAGCAGTTCTTC	CASSLTRLGVSEQFF
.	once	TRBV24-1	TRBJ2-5	TGTGCCACCAGTGATTTAACGTGGCGGAAAAGGTACCAAGAGACCCAGTACTTC	CATSDLTWRKRYQETQYF
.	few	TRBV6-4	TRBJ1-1	TGTGCCAGCAGTGCCGGACAGAACACTGAAGCTTTCTTT	CASSAGQNTEAFF
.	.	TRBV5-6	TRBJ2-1	TGTGCCAGCAGCCTCCGCTACAATGAGCAGTTCTTC	CASSLRYNEQFF
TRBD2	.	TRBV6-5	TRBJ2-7	TGTGCCAGCAGTTCATTAGCTAGCGGGAGGTTCCACGAGCAGTACTTC	CASSSLASGRFHEQYF
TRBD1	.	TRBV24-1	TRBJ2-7	TGTGCCACCAGTGACCCGGGACAGTCCTACGAGCAGTACTTC	CATSDPGQSYEQYF
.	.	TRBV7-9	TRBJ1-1	TGTGCCAGCAGCTCCGATCTGCCCCACTCGAGCACTGAAGCTTTCTTT	CASSSDLPHSSTEAFF
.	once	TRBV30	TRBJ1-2	TGTGCCTGGGTGTGGGCAGGGGATGGCTACACCTTC	CAWVWAGDGYTF
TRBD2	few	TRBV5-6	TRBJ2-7	TGTGCCAGCAGCTTGTTTGCTAGCGGGAGGCCGACCTACGAGCAGTACTTC	CASSLFASGRPTYEQYF
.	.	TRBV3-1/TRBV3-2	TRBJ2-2	TGTGCCAGCAGCCAACTTAGCGAGCTGTGTTTT	CASSQLSELCF
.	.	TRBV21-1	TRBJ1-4	TGTGCCAGCAGCAAGGGGGGGGATTCGGCAACTAATGAAAAACTGTTTTTT	CASSKGGDSATNEKLFF
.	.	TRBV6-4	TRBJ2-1	TGTGCCAGCAGTGTAAGGGTACTAGGTGTCGATGAGCAGTTCTTC	CASSVRVLGVDEQFF
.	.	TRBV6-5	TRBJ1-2	TGTGCCAGCAGTTACGCCGGGTTGGGTCACTATGGCTACACCTTC	CASSYAGLGHYGYTF
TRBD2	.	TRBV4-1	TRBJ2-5	TGCGCCAGCAGCCAAGGGGGACTAGCGAGGGGAGGGGAGACCCAGTACTTC	CASSQGGLARGGETQYF
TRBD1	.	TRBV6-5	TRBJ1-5	TGTGCCAGCAGTTGGCAGGGGGCTAGTGGCAATCAGCCCCAGCATTTT	CASSWQGASGNQPQHF
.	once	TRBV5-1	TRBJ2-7	TGCGCCAGCAGCTTGGAAGCTTCCTACGAGCAGTACTTC	CASSLEASYEQYF